This TCR beta chain was captured in a study of vaccination effects on CD4 cells after COVID-19. Whole-study results and caveats: In convalescent patients, vaccine-induced clones largely differed from infection-induced clones. Convalescent patients were few in the study, and early post-infection timepoints were absent.

About this clone: What it binds is not known.

CDR3 length equals 17 residues. Germline V gene lookup returns CDR1 SGHTA and CDR2 FQGNSA. V was shortened by 2 bases and J by 2 bases, with 18 bases between the two germline ends. Under the ViraFEST assay, PBMC were stimulated with viral peptide pools so that antigen-specific CD4+ T cells expanded. Sequencing was performed afterwards. With approximately 9 days of culture completed, CD4+ T cells were isolated. This person caught SARS-CoV-2 sometime from March to December 2020, and PCR testing confirmed the infection. Assay used: immunoSEQ multiplex PCR; TCRdb lists only in-frame clones, some missing. The data show approximately 26,000 clones, 69% seen once.

The gene calls are TRBV7-2 and TRBJ2-5; possible D gene TRBD1, 6 bases. The sequenced sample was CD4+ T cells from PBMCs cultured with SARS-CoV-2 spike peptides, obtained before COVID-19 vaccination. The TCR comes from a human donor who had a prior SARS-CoV-2 infection. CDR3 amino acids: CASSLLRGGQTQETQYF. The CDR3 nucleotides are TGTGCCAGCAGCTTATTGAGGGGTGGACAGACACAAGAGACCCAGTACTTC.